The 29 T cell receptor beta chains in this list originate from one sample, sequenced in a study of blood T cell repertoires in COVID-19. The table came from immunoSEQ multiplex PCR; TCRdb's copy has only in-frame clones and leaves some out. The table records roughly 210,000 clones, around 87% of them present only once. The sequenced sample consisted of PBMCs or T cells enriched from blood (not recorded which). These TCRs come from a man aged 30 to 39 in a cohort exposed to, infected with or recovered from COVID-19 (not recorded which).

The CDR3 bases are TGTGCCAGCAGCCGAAACGGAGCGGGGTTCGAGCAGTACTTC. Translation: CASSRNGAGFEQYF. The chain links TRBV7-6 to TRBJ2-7; TRBD2 agrees at 7 bases. Germline trimming cut 5 bases from V and 6 bases from J; bases unmatched to any gene: 10. The germline V gene encodes CDR1 SGHVS and CDR2 FNYEAQ. This CDR3 has 14 residues.

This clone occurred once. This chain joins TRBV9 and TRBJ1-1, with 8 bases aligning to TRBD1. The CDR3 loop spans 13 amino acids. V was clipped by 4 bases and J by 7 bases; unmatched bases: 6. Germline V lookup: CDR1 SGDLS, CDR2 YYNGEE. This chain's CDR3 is CASSSTGGHEAFF. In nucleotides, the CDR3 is TGTGCCAGCAGCTCCACAGGGGGGCATGAAGCTTTCTTT.

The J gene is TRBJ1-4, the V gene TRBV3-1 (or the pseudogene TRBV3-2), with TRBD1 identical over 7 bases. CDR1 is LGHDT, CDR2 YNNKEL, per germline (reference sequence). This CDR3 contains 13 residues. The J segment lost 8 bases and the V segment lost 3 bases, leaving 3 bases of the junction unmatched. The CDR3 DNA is TGTGCCAGCAGCCACGGGACAGACGAAAAACTGTTTTTT. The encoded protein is CASSHGTDEKLFF.

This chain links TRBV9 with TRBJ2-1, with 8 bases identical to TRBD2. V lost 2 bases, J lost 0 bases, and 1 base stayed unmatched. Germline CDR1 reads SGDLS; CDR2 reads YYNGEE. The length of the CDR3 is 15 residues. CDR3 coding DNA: TGTGCCAGCAGCGTTAGCGGGACCTCCTACAATGAGCAGTTCTTC. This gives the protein CASSVSGTSYNEQFF.

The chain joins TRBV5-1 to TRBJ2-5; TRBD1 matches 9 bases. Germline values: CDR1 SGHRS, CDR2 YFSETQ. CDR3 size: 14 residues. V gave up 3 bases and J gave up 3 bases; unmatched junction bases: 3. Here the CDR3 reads CASSYRTGEETQYF. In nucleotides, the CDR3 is TGCGCCAGCAGCTACAGGACAGGGGAAGAGACCCAGTACTTC.

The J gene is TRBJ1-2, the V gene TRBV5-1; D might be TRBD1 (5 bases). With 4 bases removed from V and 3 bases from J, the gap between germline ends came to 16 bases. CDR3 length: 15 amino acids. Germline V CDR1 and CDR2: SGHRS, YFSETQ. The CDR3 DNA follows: TGCGCCAGCAGCCCCTCCCGCAGGGCGGACTATGGCTACACCTTC. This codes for CASSPSRRADYGYTF.

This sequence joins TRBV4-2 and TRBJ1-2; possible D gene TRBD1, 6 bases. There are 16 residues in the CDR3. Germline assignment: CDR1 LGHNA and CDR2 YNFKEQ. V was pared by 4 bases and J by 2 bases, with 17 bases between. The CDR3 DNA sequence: TGTGCCAGCAGCCGGGATCACAGGGAGGGCAACTATGGCTACACCTTC. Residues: CASSRDHREGNYGYTF.

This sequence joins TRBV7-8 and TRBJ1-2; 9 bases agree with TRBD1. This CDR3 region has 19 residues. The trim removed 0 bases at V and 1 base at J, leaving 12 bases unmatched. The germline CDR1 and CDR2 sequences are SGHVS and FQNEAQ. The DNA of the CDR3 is TGTGCCAGCAGCTTAGCGGGGCGCGGACAGGGGTTGAGTAACTATGGCTACACCTTC. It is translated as CASSLAGRGQGLSNYGYTF.

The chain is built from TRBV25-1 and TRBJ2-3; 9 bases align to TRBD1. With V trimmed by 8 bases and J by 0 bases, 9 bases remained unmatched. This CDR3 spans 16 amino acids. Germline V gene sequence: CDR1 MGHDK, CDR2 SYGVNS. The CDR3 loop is CASGLTGGTSTDTQYF. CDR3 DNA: TGTGCCAGCGGACTAACAGGGGGCACAAGCACAGATACGCAGTATTTT.

CDR3 nucleotide sequence: TGTGCCAGTAGTGTCCGGGGACATAGCGACCTTGAAGCTTTCTTT. This encodes CASSVRGHSDLEAFF. The V and J genes are TRBV19 and TRBJ1-1, with a possible D match to TRBD1 (6 bases). Germline CDR1 and CDR2: LNHDA and SQIVND (reference sequence). CDR3 length: 15 residues. The ends were cut back, 5 bases at V and 7 bases at J, with 20 bases in the middle.

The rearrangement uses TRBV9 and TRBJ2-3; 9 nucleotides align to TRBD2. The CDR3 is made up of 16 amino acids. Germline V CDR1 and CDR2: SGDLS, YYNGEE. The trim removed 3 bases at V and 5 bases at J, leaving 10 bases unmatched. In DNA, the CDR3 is TGTGCCAGCAGCGCGTCTAGCGGGATCCTTCAAGATACGCAGTATTTT. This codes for CASSASSGILQDTQYF.

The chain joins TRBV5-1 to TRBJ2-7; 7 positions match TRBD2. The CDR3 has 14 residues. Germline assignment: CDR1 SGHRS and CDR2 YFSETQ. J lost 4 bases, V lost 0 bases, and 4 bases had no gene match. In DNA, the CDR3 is TGCGCCAGCAGCTTGGGAGCGGGACTTTACGAGCAGTACTTC. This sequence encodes CASSLGAGLYEQYF.

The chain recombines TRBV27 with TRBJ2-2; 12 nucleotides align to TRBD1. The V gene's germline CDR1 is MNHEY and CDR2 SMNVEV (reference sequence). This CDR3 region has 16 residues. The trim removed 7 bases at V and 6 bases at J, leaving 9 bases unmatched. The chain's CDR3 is CASIPLGQGAAGELFF. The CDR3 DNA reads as TGTGCCAGCATCCCCCTGGGACAGGGGGCAGCCGGGGAGCTGTTTTTT.

CDR3 in amino acids: CASSYDSLGTEAFF. CDR3 bases: TGTGCCAGTAGCTATGACAGCCTGGGGACTGAAGCTTTCTTT. The J gene is TRBJ1-1, the V gene TRBV19, with a weak D call TRBD1 (5 bases). V was shortened by 6 bases and J by 5 bases, with 16 bases between the two germline ends. The V gene's germline CDR1 is LNHDA and CDR2 SQIVND (reference sequence). The CDR3 is 14 amino acids.

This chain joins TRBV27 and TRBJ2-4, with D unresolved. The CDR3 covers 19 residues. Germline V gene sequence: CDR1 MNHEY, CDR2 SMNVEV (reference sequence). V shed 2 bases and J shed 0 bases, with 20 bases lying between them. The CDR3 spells CASSLGGSWVNLAKNIQYF. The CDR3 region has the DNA TGTGCCAGCAGTTTAGGCGGCAGCTGGGTTAACTTAGCCAAAAACATTCAGTACTTC.

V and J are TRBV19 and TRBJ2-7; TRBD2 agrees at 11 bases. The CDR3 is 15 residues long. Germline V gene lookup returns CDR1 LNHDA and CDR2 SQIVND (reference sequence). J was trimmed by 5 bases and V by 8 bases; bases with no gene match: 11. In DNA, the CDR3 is TGTGCCAGTCGAGATAGCGGGAGGGCCGTCGACGAGCAGTACTTC. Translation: CASRDSGRAVDEQYF.

CDR3 amino acids: CASSADSGSLETQYF. In DNA, the CDR3 is TGTGCCAGCAGCGCCGATAGCGGGAGCTTAGAGACCCAGTACTTC. The chain has TRBV9 and TRBJ2-5; 9 nucleotides match TRBD2. Germline-derived CDR1 and CDR2 are SGDLS and YYNGEE. Trimming cost V 3 bases and J 4 bases; bases outside gene matches: 7. The CDR3 length is 15 residues. Full variable domain (remainder filled in from reference TRBV9 and TRBJ2-5): DSGVTQTPKHLITATGQRVTLRCSPRSGDLSVYWYQQSLDQGLQFLIQYYNGEERAKGNILERFSAQQFPDLHSELNLSSLELGDSALYFCASSADSGSLETQYFGPGTRLLVL.

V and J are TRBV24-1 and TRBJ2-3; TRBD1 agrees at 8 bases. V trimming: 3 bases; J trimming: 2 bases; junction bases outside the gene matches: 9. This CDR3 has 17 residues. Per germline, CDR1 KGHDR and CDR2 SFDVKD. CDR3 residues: CATSDLTGTGFTDTQYF. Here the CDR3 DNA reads TGTGCCACCAGTGATCTCACCGGGACAGGATTCACAGATACGCAGTATTTT.

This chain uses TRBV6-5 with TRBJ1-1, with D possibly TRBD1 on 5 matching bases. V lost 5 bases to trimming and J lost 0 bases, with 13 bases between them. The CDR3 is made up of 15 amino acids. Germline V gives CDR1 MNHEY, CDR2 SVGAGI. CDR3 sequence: CASSRQPSMNTEAFF. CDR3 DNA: TGTGCCAGCAGTCGACAGCCGAGCATGAACACTGAAGCTTTCTTT.

CDR3 DNA: TGTGCCAGCAGCTTGGTGCGTCTCAACACCGGGGAGCTGTTTTTT. Residues: CASSLVRLNTGELFF. The rearrangement links TRBV5-6 to TRBJ2-2; no reliable D call. This CDR3 contains 15 residues. Germline CDR1 and CDR2: SGHDT and YYEEEE. Trimming took off 0 bases at V and 2 bases at J, with 8 bases between the two ends. Full variable domain (missing parts from reference TRBV5-6 and TRBJ2-2): DAGVTQSPTHLIKTRGQQVTLRCSPKSGHDTVSWYQQALGQGPQFIFQYYEEEERQRGNFPDRFSGHQFPNYSSELNVNALLLGDSALYLCASSLVRLNTGELFFGEGSRLTVL.

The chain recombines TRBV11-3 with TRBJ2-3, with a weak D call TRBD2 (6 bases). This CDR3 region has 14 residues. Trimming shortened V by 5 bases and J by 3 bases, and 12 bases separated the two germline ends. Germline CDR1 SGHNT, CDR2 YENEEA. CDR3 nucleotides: TGTGCCAGCAGCCCCGGGAGCGGAACAGATACGCAGTATTTT. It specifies CASSPGSGTDTQYF.

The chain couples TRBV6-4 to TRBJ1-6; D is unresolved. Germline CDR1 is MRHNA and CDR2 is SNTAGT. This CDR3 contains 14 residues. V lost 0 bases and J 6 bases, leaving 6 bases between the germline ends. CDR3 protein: CASSDSFSNSPLHF. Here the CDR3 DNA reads TGTGCCAGCAGTGACTCCTTCAGTAATTCACCCCTCCACTTT.

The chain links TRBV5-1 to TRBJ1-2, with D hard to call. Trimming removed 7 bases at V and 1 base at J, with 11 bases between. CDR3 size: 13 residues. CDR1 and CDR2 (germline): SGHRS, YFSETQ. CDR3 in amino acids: CASREALNYGYTF. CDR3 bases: TGCGCCAGCCGTGAGGCTCTTAACTATGGCTACACCTTC.

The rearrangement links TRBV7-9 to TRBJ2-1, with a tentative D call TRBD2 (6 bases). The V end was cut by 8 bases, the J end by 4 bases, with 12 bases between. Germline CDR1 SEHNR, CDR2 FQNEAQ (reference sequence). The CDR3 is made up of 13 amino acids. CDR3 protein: CASGGNPYNEQFF. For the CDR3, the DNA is TGTGCCAGCGGGGGGAATCCGTACAATGAGCAGTTCTTC.

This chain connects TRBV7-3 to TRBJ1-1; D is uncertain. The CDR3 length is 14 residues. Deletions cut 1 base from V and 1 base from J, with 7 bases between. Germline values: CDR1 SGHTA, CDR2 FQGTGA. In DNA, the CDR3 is TGTGCCAGCAGCTTAATTGGAGGGAACACTGAAGCTTTCTTT. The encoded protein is CASSLIGGNTEAFF. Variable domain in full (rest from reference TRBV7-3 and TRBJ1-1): GAGVSQTPSNKVTEKGKYVELRCDPISGHTALYWYRQSLGQGPEFLIYFQGTGAADDSGLPNDRFFAVRPEGSVSTLKIQRTERGDSAVYLCASSLIGGNTEAFFGQGTRLTVV.

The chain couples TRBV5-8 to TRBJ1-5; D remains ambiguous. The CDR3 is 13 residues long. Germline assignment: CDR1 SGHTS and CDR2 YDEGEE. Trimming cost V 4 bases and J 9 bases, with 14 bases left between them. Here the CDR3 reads CASSRVPLGPQHF. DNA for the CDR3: TGTGCCAGCAGCCGGGTCCCACTGGGGCCCCAGCATTTT. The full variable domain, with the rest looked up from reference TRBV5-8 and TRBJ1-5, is EAGVTQSPTHLIKTRGQQATLRCSPISGHTSVYWYQQALGLGLQFLLWYDEGEERNRGNFPPRFSGRQFPNYSSELNVNALELEDSALYLCASSRVPLGPQHFGDGTRLSIL.

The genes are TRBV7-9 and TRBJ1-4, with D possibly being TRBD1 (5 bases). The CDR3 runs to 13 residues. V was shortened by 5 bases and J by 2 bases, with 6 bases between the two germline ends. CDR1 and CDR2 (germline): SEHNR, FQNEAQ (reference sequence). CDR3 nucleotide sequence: TGTGCCAGCAGCCGACAGACTAATGAAAAACTGTTTTTT. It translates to CASSRQTNEKLFF.

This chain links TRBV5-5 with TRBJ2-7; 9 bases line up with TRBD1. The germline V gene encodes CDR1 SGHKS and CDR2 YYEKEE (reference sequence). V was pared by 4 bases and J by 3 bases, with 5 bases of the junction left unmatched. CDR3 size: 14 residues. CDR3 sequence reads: CASSPGTGSYEQYF. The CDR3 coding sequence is TGTGCCAGCAGCCCGGGGACAGGGAGCTACGAGCAGTACTTC.

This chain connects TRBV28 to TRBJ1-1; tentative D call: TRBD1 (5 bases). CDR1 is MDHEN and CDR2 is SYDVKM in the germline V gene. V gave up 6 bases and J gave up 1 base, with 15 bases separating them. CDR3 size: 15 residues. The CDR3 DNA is TGTGCCAGCAGCCAGTGGGGGGGGACGAACACTGAAGCTTTCTTT. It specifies CASSQWGGTNTEAFF.